A selection of T cell receptor beta chains follows, all from one sample in a study of vaccination and CD4 T cells after COVID-19. MiXCR, run by TCRdb on the PCR reads, gives a single entry per CDR3 protein. The sample lists 15,000 to 18,000 distinct CDR3 sequences, approximately 51% occurring once. No antigen is known for these receptors. The material was CD4+ T cells from blood, cultured in vitro, obtained before SARS-CoV-2 vaccination. Source of these receptors: a human donor who had recovered from COVID-19. The CDR3 runs from the conserved cysteine through the conserved F or W. A D gene is named only where the DNA matches it firmly. Size is stated for part of the rows, as once, few or many counts, or as a class when the clone is expanded.

CDR3 protein	CDR3 DNA	clone size	V gene	J gene	D gene
CASSYSQYSSTDTQYF	TGTGCCAGCAGTTACTCTCAATACTCTAGCACAGATACGCAGTATTTT	once	TRBV6-5	TRBJ2-3	.
CASSLPHPSWLKTQYF	TGTGCCAGCAGCTTACCCCACCCGTCCTGGCTTAAGACCCAGTACTTC	few	TRBV7-2	TRBJ2-5	.
CASRSGTGIRGYNEQFF	TGTGCCAGCAGGTCCGGGACAGGGATTAGGGGCTACAATGAGCAGTTCTTC	once	TRBV6-1	TRBJ2-1	TRBD1
CASSLAGGGTEAFF	TGCGCCAGCAGCTTGGCTGGAGGGGGCACTGAAGCTTTCTTT	.	TRBV5-1	TRBJ1-1	.
CASSLGPEETQYF	TGTGCCAGCAGCCTGGGCCCCGAAGAGACCCAGTACTTC	few	TRBV7-7	TRBJ2-5	.
CASNPENQPQHF	TGTGCCAGCAACCCGGAGAATCAGCCCCAGCATTTT	.	TRBV2	TRBJ1-5	.
CASVDPGLNQPQHF	TGTGCCAGCGTGGACCCGGGTCTCAATCAGCCCCAGCATTTT	.	TRBV6-2/TRBV6-3	TRBJ1-5	.
CASSTGGLAKNIQYF	TGTGCCAGCAGTACGGGGGGGCTAGCCAAAAACATTCAGTACTTC	.	TRBV6-1	TRBJ2-4	TRBD2
CAGPDRFAYEQYF	TGTGCCGGTCCTGACAGGTTTGCCTACGAGCAGTACTTC	few	TRBV6-4	TRBJ2-7	.
CASSFSDNNEQYF	TGTGCCAGCAGCTTTTCCGACAACAACGAGCAGTACTTC	.	TRBV11-2	TRBJ2-7	.
CSATLLAGGSDEQFF	TGCAGTGCCACACTCCTAGCGGGAGGGTCCGATGAGCAGTTCTTC	.	TRBV20-1	TRBJ2-1	TRBD2